The 10 T cell receptor beta chains below were found in one sample sequenced in a study of T cells in Graves' hyperthyroidism and ophthalmopathy. Regions amplified from RNA transcripts were the TCR beta CDR3 regions. The HTBI primer set was used in a first-round RT-PCR of the TCR CDR3. Each CDR3 protein is one row after TCRdb ran MiXCR on the multiplex PCR reads. The data show 250,000 to 400,000 distinct CDR3 sequences, approximately 13% seen once. The source material was blood. The receptors come from a middle-aged woman with Graves' ophthalmopathy.

The gene calls are TRBV24-1 and TRBJ1-2; D gene ambiguous. This CDR3 is built from 13 residues. The germline V and J ends were trimmed by 2 bases and 11 bases, with 14 bases remaining between them. In germline, CDR1 is KGHDR, CDR2 SFDVKD. The CDR3 DNA is TGTGCCACCAGTGATTGGGCAGGAGAGAAATACACCTTC. It codes for CATSDWAGEKYTF.

V gene TRBV5-1 combines with J gene TRBJ1-3; D unresolved. V was pared by 5 bases and J by 0 bases, with 9 bases between. The germline V gene encodes CDR1 SGHRS and CDR2 YFSETQ. CDR3 length: 14 residues. The CDR3 bases are TGCGCCAGCAGGATCGGGCCCTCTGGAAACACCATATATTTT. It translates to CASRIGPSGNTIYF. Full variable domain (remainder filled in from reference TRBV5-1 and TRBJ1-3): KAGVTQTPRYLIKTRGQQVTLSCSPISGHRSVSWYQQTPGQGLQFLFEYFSETQRNKGNFPGRFSGRQFSNSRSEMNVSTLELGDSALYLCASRIGPSGNTIYFGEGSWLTVV.

This clonotype was seen only a few times. This chain links TRBV6-1 with TRBJ2-1; D tentatively reads TRBD1 or TRBD2 (5 bases each). This CDR3 has 13 amino acids. CDR1 is MNHNS and CDR2 is SASEGT in the germline V gene. V was shortened by 6 bases and J by 3 bases, with 9 bases between the two germline ends. In nucleotides, the CDR3 is TGTGCCAGCAGGGGGGACGTCTACAATGAGCAGTTCTTC. Translation gives CASRGDVYNEQFF.

This rearrangement joins TRBV24-1 to TRBJ1-3, with D unresolved. CDR1 KGHDR and CDR2 SFDVKD come from the germline V gene. This CDR3 is built from 16 residues. V was clipped by 1 base and J by 0 bases, with 9 bases between them. This CDR3 reads CATSDFGFVSGNTIYF. The CDR3 coding sequence is TGTGCCACCAGTGATTTCGGGTTTGTCTCTGGAAACACCATATATTTT.

J is TRBJ1-4 and V is TRBV11-2, with a weak D call TRBD1 (6 bases). Germline V CDR1 and CDR2: SGHAT, FQNNGV. The CDR3 totals 15 residues. Trimming took off 2 bases at V and 7 bases at J, with 14 bases between the two ends. In DNA, the CDR3 is TGTGCCAGCAGCTTAAGGGGGATCCGGCGTGAAAAACTGTTTTTT. This translates into CASSLRGIRREKLFF.

The chain combines TRBV20-1 with TRBJ2-5, with 7 nucleotides matching TRBD2. Germline V gene lookup returns CDR1 DFQATT and CDR2 SNEGSKA (reference sequence). V trimming: 4 bases; J trimming: 3 bases; junction bases outside the gene matches: 11. CDR3 size: 15 residues. The CDR3 spells CSAIPGLTQEETQYF. CDR3 DNA sequence: TGCAGTGCTATTCCGGGACTAACACAAGAAGAGACCCAGTACTTC.

The V and J genes are TRBV20-1 and TRBJ1-3; possibly TRBD1 for D (5 bases). Germline V lookup: CDR1 DFQATT, CDR2 SNEGSKA (reference sequence). This CDR3 contains 13 residues. V shed 6 bases and J shed 5 bases, with 14 bases lying between them. This CDR3 reads CSARGRHRNTIYF. Here the CDR3 DNA reads TGCAGTGCCCGGGGCAGACACCGAAACACCATATATTTT.

Ten or more counts support this clonotype. This chain links TRBV7-2 with TRBJ2-5, with unresolved D. This CDR3 comprises 12 residues. Germline lookup yields CDR1 SGHTA and CDR2 FQGNSA. V dropped 2 bases and J dropped 5 bases, with 6 bases sitting between them. The CDR3 sequence is CASSLWRETQYF. CDR3 nucleotides: TGTGCCAGCAGCTTATGGCGGGAGACCCAGTACTTC.

The sample holds a few counts of this clonotype. J is TRBJ2-2 and V is TRBV15; 9 bases agree with TRBD1. With V trimmed by 8 bases and J by 3 bases, 7 bases remained unmatched. Germline V CDR1 and CDR2: LNHNV, YYDKDF (reference sequence). There are 15 residues in the CDR3. The CDR3 here is CATARGQGDTGELFF. The CDR3 nucleotides are TGTGCCACCGCACGGGGACAGGGCGACACCGGGGAGCTGTTTTTT.

There are a few counts of this clonotype. The chain uses TRBV10-2 and TRBJ2-1; TRBD1 agrees at 9 bases. Trimming cost V 2 bases and J 2 bases; bases outside gene matches: 1. CDR3 length equals 15 residues. CDR1 is WSHSY and CDR2 is SAAADI in the germline V gene. The CDR3, as DNA: TGCGCCAGCAGTGAGAGGGACAGGGCCTACAATGAGCAGTTCTTC. Its translation is CASSERDRAYNEQFF.